This is a list of T cell receptor beta chains from one sample in a study of T-cell memory formation after mild COVID-19. One entry per CDR3 protein, called by TCRdb with MiXCR from the 5' RACE reads. This table holds 550,000 to 650,000 distinct CDR3 sequences, 17% found once. What was sequenced was PBMCs or a T cell subset sorted from them (not recorded which). All receptors derive from an adult woman who had mild COVID-19 (a few samples of this study predate the infection). Cell type and time point are not known. Both conserved end residues are part of each CDR3. D genes are given only for firm matches. The size field is filled for only some rows; it gives once, few, many or a size class.

D: -; V: TRBV19; J: TRBJ1-5; size: -; DNA: TGTGCCAGTAGTCCCGGCATTGATCAGCCCCAGCATTTT; CDR3: CASSPGIDQPQHF
D: -; V: TRBV10-3; J: TRBJ1-2; size: few; DNA: TGTGCCATCAGTGACCGGGGTTCGGATGGCTACACCTTC; CDR3: CAISDRGSDGYTF
D: -; V: TRBV3-1; J: TRBJ2-1; size: many; DNA: TGTGCCAGCAGCCAAGGGCGTCGTGAGCAGTTCTTC; CDR3: CASSQGRREQFF
D: -; V: TRBV5-6; J: TRBJ1-2; size: -; DNA: TGTGCCAGCAGCTCCACGGCGGGAAACTATGGCTACACCTTC; CDR3: CASSSTAGNYGYTF
D: TRBD1; V: TRBV27; J: TRBJ1-5; size: few; DNA: TGTGCCAGCAGTACCGGGACAGGGAATCAGCCCCAGCATTTT; CDR3: CASSTGTGNQPQHF
D: TRBD2; V: TRBV7-2; J: TRBJ2-5; size: -; DNA: TGTGCCAGCAGCTTAATCGGGGGGGCAGGCGGGGAGACCCAGTACTTC; CDR3: CASSLIGGAGGETQYF
D: -; V: TRBV12-3/TRBV12-4; J: TRBJ1-4; size: -; DNA: TGTGCCAGCAGTTTAGGCCACAGGGCGACTAATGAAAAACTGTTTTTT; CDR3: CASSLGHRATNEKLFF
D: TRBD1; V: TRBV29-1; J: TRBJ1-6; size: -; DNA: TGCAGCGCCCGACAGGGGGTCGGGTCACCCCTCCACTTT; CDR3: CSARQGVGSPLHF
D: -; V: TRBV2; J: TRBJ2-3; size: few; DNA: TGTGCCAGCAGTGTAGGAGACCCTAGCACAGATACGCAGTATTTT; CDR3: CASSVGDPSTDTQYF
D: -; V: TRBV12-3/TRBV12-4; J: TRBJ2-7; size: few; DNA: TGTGCCAGCAGCGGGGGAGATGTCGGCTACGAGCAGTACTTC; CDR3: CASSGGDVGYEQYF